This T cell receptor (beta chain) was observed in a study of CD8+CD57+ T cells in acquired aplastic anemia. Study-wide context: Sorting CD4+ and CD8+ cells gave DNA averaging approximately 3 ug. Around 11 million reads were obtained on average for healthy donor CD4+ cells. Study-level points and caveats: Patients and controls had in common 25 to 30 CD8+ CDR3 sequences.

The template for TCR beta VDJ and CDR3 sequence profiling was genomic DNA. TCRdb called the reads again in MiXCR, with one record for every CDR3 protein. The table lists hundreds of thousands of distinct CDR3 sequences, about two thirds of them singletons, with approximately 3.9% in the top ten. Ten or more counts support this clonotype. What it binds is unknown. This CDR3 region has 14 residues. The V segment lost 8 bases and the J segment 5 bases; nucleotides outside the gene matches: 9. J is TRBJ2-1 and V is TRBV12-3 or TRBV12-4, with TRBD2 matching over 7 bases. The sample taken for sequencing was sorted CD4+, CD8+, or CD8+CD57+ T cells (not recorded which) from PBMCs. This TCR derives from a human donor in good health, serving as a control. The CDR3 DNA sequence: TGTGCCAGCGCATTGGGACTATCCGACAATGAGCAGTTCTTC. Protein sequence: CASALGLSDNEQFF.